This T cell receptor beta chain was recorded in a study of T cell repertoires in cytomegalovirus infection. Looking at the study overall: As its CMV epitopes, the study selected recently identified HLA-C-restricted and well-studied HLA-B-restricted targets. Based on public TCR beta signatures, there were indications of CMV infection and of a matching HLA type. The study, taken as a whole, reports: Dominating the ex vivo response were HLA-C-restricted CMV-specific TCR beta clonotypes. Totalled public TCR beta family frequency picked out people who carried CMV plus the relevant HLA.

TCRdb re-called the reads through MiXCR, storing one row per CDR3 protein. The sample shows about 770,000 distinct CDR3 sequences, 25% to 30% of them seen only once. CDR1 and CDR2 from the germline V gene are SGHVS and FQNEAQ. The CDR3 sequence is 15 residues long. V shed 5 bases and J 7 bases; nucleotides not matched to a gene: 5. As for this clonotype: Its target is not known. One base away lies a much larger clone, so this may be a sequencing read error. The final CDR3 position lacks the conserved phenylalanine or tryptophan, pointing to a likely read error.

The sample in question was cultured CD8+ T cells from PBMCs, obtained from culture after CMV antigen stimulation. The chain recombines TRBV7-8 with TRBJ1-6; the match to TRBD1 covers 10 bases. The receptor was isolated from a human donor in good health (CMV status not recorded). Some clones in this sample may be carry-over from other donors' samples. The CDR3 here is CASSQGQGGNSPLHL. Here the CDR3 DNA reads TGTGCCAGCAGCCAAGGACAGGGGGGAAATTCACCCCTCCACCTT.